The clone carrying this TCR beta chain was picked up many times. V shed 3 bases and J shed 2 bases, with 14 bases lying between them. CDR1 and CDR2 from the germline V gene are MNHEY and SVGEGT. This CDR3 has 16 residues. This entry belongs to a study of human T cells and chemical hapten exposure. In the study overall: Investigators sensitized about 2 cm by about 2 cm of upper inner arm skin with 2% DPC.

Described time point: pre-sensitization, week 0. Treatment of the sample: therapeutic diphenylcyclopropenone sensitization with weekly scalp DPC. Blood sampling occurred before each patch-test application. TCRdb re-derived calls from the RACE reads in MiXCR, one entry per CDR3 protein. The repertoire includes over 300,000 distinct CDR3 sequences, approximately 5.1% of them detected once, and just over 2.5% sits in the top ten. V gene TRBV6-2 or TRBV6-3 combines with J gene TRBJ1-5; D unresolved. The receptor's source is a woman aged 45-65 years with alopecia areata. Some clones in this sample may be carry-over from other donors' samples. The sequences come from whole blood, collected in connection with sensitization to the hapten diphenylcyclopropenone (DPC). CDR3 nucleotide sequence: TGTGCCAGCAGTTATGGGCCGGGAAGGGGCAATCAGCCCCAGCATTTT. This encodes CASSYGPGRGNQPQHF.